This T cell receptor beta chain was profiled in a study of T cells in tumors after PD-1 blockade. At the level of the study: No patient had prior checkpoint blockade, systemic immunosuppression, or radiotherapy within 4 weeks. Daily vismodegib 150 mg continued in a subset of anti-PD-1-treated patients. Blood samples averaged roughly 110,000 templates (range about 21,000-257,772) and fewer than 40,000 unique clonotypes.

The germline V gene encodes CDR1 SGHRS and CDR2 YFSETQ. The ends lost 3 bases at V and 4 bases at J; junction bases unmatched: 4. This CDR3 spans 15 amino acids. TCRdb keeps only in-frame clones here, not all; method: immunoSEQ multiplex PCR. The table shows approximately 30,000 clones, with around 73% occurring only once. The material sequenced was PBMCs, taken after anti-PD-1 treatment. The clonotype comes from a human donor with basal cell carcinoma. J is TRBJ1-2 and V is TRBV5-1; TRBD1 agrees at 12 bases. CDR3 nucleotide sequence: TGCGCCAGCAGCTCTCCGGGACAGGGGGCCTATGGCTACACCTTC. Translated: CASSSPGQGAYGYTF.